The 10 T cell receptor beta chains below were found in one sample sequenced in a study of OX40 agonist ivuxolimab in advanced cancers. Generated by immunoSEQ multiplex PCR, the TCRdb table keeps only in-frame clones and is missing some. This sample has fewer than 85,000 clones, with about 85% found just once. This sample comprised CD4+ or CD8+ T cells sorted from blood, obtained in a trial of the OX40 agonist ivuxolimab. Receptors originate from an adult with an advanced solid tumor such as melanoma, head and neck, liver or kidney cancer.

The chain recombines TRBV11-3 with TRBJ1-1; TRBD1 is a possible D gene (5 bases). Trimming took 2 bases from V and 0 from J, leaving 10 bases between them. The CDR3 has 15 residues. Germline loops: CDR1 SGHNT, CDR2 YENEEA. CDR3 in DNA: TGTGCCAGCAGCTTATCCGGGGCTATGAACACTGAAGCTTTCTTT. Amino acid sequence: CASSLSGAMNTEAFF.

This clone was counted a few times. V and J are TRBV19 and TRBJ2-7, with D perhaps matching TRBD2 (7 bases). The CDR3 consists of 16 residues. Germline V gives CDR1 LNHDA, CDR2 SQIVND (reference sequence). V lost 6 bases and J lost 2, with 20 bases in between. CDR3 region: CASRPQGGGGTYEQYF. CDR3 DNA: TGTGCCAGTAGGCCCCAGGGAGGGGGGGGCACCTACGAGCAGTACTTC.

V and J are TRBV6-1 and TRBJ1-6; a possible D gene is TRBD1 (6 bases). CDR1 MNHNS and CDR2 SASEGT come from the germline V gene. The CDR3 consists of 14 residues. Trimming removed 8 bases from V and 10 bases from J, with 18 bases in between. The CDR3 bases are TGTGCCAGCTCTTCCGGGCGGGGGGCCTCACCCCTCCACTTT. It is translated as CASSSGRGASPLHF.

V and J are TRBV29-1 and TRBJ1-1; D is unresolved. CDR3 length: 13 amino acids. Trimming stripped 7 bases from V and 5 bases from J, with 17 bases between. Germline V gene lookup returns CDR1 SQVTM and CDR2 ANQGSEA. The CDR3 nucleotides are TGCAGCGCGTCGGCCCCGGGGAAAACTGAAGCTTTCTTT. This codes for CSASAPGKTEAFF.

V usage is TRBV5-6 and J usage is TRBJ2-5, with D perhaps TRBD2 (6 bases). Trimming removed 0 bases at V and 5 bases at J, with 8 bases between. Germline CDR1 and CDR2: SGHDT and YYEEEE. The length of the CDR3 is 13 residues. The CDR3 region has the DNA TGTGCCAGCAGCTTGGGGGCGGGGGAGACCCAGTACTTC. This sequence encodes CASSLGAGETQYF.

The V call is TRBV6-6, the J call TRBJ2-3; D ambiguous. Per germline, CDR1 MNHNY and CDR2 SVGAGI (reference sequence). Trimming left V 5 bases short and J 5 bases short, with 8 bases between. This CDR3 spans 12 amino acids. CDR3 amino acids: CASSKRRDTQYF. In nucleotides, the CDR3 is TGTGCCAGCAGTAAGAGACGAGATACGCAGTATTTT.

The chain couples TRBV2 to TRBJ1-2; D might be TRBD1 (5 bases). Germline lookup yields CDR1 SNHLY and CDR2 FYNNEI. V lost 1 base and J lost 2, with 17 bases in between. The CDR3 is 17 residues long. The CDR3 bases are TGTGCCAGCAGTGAAGGCCAGGGAAGAGGATCGAACTATGGCTACACCTTC. This translates into CASSEGQGRGSNYGYTF. Full variable domain (outside the CDR3, taken from reference TRBV2 and TRBJ1-2): EPEVTQTPSHQVTQMGQEVILRCVPISNHLYFYWYRQILGQKVEFLVSFYNNEISEKSEIFDDQFSVERPDGSNFTLKIRSTKLEDSAMYFCASSEGQGRGSNYGYTFGSGTRLTVV.

The V and J genes are TRBV6-1 and TRBJ2-4; TRBD2 might be the D (5 bases). Trimming stripped 2 bases from V and 8 bases from J, with 7 bases between. This CDR3 spans 12 amino acids. Germline V CDR1 and CDR2: MNHNS, SASEGT. CDR3 coding DNA: TGTGCCAGCAGTGAACGGGGTTACATTCAGTACTTC. This gives the protein CASSERGYIQYF.

The chain carries TRBV5-1 and TRBJ1-2; a weak D match, TRBD1 (6 bases). Germline V gene lookup returns CDR1 SGHRS and CDR2 YFSETQ. Trimming removed 4 bases at V and 6 bases at J, with 19 bases between. The CDR3 sequence is 15 residues long. The CDR3 DNA sequence: TGCGCCAGCAGCCCCCCCAGGGGAGGTTGGGATGGCTACACCTTC. This sequence encodes CASSPPRGGWDGYTF.

A single count supports this clone. V usage is TRBV27 and J usage is TRBJ2-7; 10 positions match TRBD1. The CDR3 has 15 residues. The germline CDR1 and CDR2 sequences are MNHEY and SMNVEV (reference sequence). Losses at the gene ends were 6 bases for V and 3 bases for J; bases not matched to a gene: 8. The CDR3 region has the DNA TGTGCCAGCAGCAAACAAGGACAGGGGGGCTACGAGCAGTACTTC. Its translation: CASSKQGQGGYEQYF.